This TCR beta chain derives from a study of siplizumab effects on memory and regulatory T cells. Study conclusions and caveats: Proof of suppressive function in proliferating Tregs from siplizumab cultures was not established.

This CDR3 contains 14 residues. Trimming cost V 6 bases and J 5 bases; bases outside gene matches: 9. Looked up from germline, CDR1 is KGHSH and CDR2 is LQKENI. Only in-frame clones appear in the TCRdb table, and some are missing; sequencing was by immunoSEQ multiplex PCR. The sample includes 57,000 or so clones, 79% of them seen just once. This clone was counted a few times. No antigen is known for it. This receptor was identified in a human donor in good health. V is TRBV18 and J is TRBJ1-2; 7 bases align to TRBD1. Source material: memory CD4+ T cells sorted from blood. CDR3 region: CASSLDRARYGYTF. CDR3 coding DNA: TGTGCCAGCTCGCTCGACAGGGCTCGGTATGGCTACACCTTC.